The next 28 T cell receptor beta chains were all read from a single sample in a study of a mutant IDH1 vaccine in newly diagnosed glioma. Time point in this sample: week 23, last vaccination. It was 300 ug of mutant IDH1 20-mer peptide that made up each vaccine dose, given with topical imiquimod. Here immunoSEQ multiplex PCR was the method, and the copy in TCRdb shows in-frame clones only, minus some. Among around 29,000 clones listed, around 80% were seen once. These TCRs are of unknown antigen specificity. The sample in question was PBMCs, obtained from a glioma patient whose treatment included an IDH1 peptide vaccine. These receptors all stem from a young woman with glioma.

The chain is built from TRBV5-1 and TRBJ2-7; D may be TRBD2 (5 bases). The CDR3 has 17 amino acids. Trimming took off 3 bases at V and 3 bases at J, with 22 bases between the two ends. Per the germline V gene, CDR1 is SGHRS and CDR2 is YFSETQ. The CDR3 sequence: CASSWGSGSARGYEQYF. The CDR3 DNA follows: TGCGCCAGCAGCTGGGGTAGTGGGTCCGCTCGGGGCTACGAGCAGTACTTC.

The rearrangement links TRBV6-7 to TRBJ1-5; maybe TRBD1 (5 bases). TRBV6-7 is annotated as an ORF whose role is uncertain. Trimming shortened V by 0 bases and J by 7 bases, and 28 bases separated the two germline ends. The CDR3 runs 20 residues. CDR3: CASSYSRVGSGRSRGQPQHF. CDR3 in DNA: TGTGCCAGCAGTTACTCGAGAGTGGGATCGGGCCGATCTAGGGGACAGCCCCAGCATTTT.

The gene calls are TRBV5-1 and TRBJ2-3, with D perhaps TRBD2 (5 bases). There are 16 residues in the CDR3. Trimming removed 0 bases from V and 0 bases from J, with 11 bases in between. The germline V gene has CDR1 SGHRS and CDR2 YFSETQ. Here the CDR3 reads CASSLDGGVSTDTQYF. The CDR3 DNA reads TGCGCCAGCAGCTTGGATGGAGGCGTTAGCACAGATACGCAGTATTTT. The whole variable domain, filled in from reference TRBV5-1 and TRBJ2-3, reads KAGVTQTPRYLIKTRGQQVTLSCSPISGHRSVSWYQQTPGQGLQFLFEYFSETQRNKGNFPGRFSGRQFSNSRSEMNVSTLELGDSALYLCASSLDGGVSTDTQYFGPGTRLTVL.

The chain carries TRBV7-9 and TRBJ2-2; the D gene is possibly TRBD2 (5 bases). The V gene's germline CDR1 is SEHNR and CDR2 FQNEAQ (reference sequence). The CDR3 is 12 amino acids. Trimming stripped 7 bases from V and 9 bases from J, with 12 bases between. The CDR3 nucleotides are TGTGCCAGCACTTTCGGGGTGTGGGAGCTGTTTTTT. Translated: CASTFGVWELFF.

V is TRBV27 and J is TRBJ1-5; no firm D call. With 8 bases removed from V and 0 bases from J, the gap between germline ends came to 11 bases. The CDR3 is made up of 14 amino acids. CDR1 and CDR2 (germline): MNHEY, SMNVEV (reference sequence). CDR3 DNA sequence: TGTGCCAGCGGCTTACCAACTAGCAATCAGCCCCAGCATTTT. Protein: CASGLPTSNQPQHF.

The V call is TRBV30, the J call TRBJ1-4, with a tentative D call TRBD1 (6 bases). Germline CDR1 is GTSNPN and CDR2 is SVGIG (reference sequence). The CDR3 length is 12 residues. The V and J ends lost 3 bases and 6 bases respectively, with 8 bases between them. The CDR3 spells CAWSPGDEKLFF. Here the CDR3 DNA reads TGTGCCTGGAGCCCAGGGGATGAAAAACTGTTTTTT.

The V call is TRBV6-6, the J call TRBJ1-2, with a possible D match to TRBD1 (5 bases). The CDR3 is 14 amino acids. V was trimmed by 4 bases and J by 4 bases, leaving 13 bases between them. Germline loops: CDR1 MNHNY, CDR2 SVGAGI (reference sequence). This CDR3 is CASSFGRDGYGYTF. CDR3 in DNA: TGTGCCAGCAGTTTCGGCAGGGATGGCTATGGCTACACCTTC.

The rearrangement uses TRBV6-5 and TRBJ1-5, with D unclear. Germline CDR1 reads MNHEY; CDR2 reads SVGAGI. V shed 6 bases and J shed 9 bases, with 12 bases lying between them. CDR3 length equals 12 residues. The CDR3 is CASRNSDGPQHF. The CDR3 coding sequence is TGTGCCAGCAGGAACTCCGACGGGCCCCAGCATTTT.

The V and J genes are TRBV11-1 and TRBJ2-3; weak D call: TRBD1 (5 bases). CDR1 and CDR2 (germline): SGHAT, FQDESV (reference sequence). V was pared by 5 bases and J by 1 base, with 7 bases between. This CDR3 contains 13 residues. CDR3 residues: CASSQGGTDTQYF. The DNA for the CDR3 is TGTGCCAGCAGCCAAGGGGGCACAGATACGCAGTATTTT.

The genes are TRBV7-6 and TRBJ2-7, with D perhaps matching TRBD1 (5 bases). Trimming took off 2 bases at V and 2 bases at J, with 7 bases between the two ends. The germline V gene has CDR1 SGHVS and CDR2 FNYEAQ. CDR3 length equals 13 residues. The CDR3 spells CASSLTGTYEQYF. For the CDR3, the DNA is TGTGCCAGCAGCTTAACAGGTACCTACGAGCAGTACTTC.

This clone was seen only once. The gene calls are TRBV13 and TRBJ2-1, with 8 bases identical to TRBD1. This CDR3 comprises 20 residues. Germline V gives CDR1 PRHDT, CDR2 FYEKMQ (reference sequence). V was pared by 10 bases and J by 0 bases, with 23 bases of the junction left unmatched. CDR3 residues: CAIPGGATGVWGSSYNEQFF. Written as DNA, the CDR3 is TGTGCCATCCCCGGAGGGGCGACAGGGGTGTGGGGGAGCTCCTACAATGAGCAGTTCTTC.

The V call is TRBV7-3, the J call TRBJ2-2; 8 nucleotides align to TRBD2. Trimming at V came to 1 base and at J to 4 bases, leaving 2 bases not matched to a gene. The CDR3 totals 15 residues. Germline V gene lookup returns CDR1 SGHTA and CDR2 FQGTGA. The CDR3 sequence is CASSLNGRGTGELFF. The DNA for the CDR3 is TGTGCCAGCAGCTTAAACGGGAGGGGCACCGGGGAGCTGTTTTTT. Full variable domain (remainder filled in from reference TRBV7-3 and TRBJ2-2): GAGVSQTPSNKVTEKGKYVELRCDPISGHTALYWYRQSLGQGPEFLIYFQGTGAADDSGLPNDRFFAVRPEGSVSTLKIQRTERGDSAVYLCASSLNGRGTGELFFGEGSRLTVL.

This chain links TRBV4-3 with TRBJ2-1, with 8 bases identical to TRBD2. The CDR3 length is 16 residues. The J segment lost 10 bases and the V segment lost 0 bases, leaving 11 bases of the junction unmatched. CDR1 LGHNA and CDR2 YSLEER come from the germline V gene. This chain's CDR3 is CASSQEWGTTSVEQFF. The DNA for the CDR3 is TGCGCCAGCAGCCAAGAATGGGGGACGACTAGCGTAGAGCAGTTCTTC.

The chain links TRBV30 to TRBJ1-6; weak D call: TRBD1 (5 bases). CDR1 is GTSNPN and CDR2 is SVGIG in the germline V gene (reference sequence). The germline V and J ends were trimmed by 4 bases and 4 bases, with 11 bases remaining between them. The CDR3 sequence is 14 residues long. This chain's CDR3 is CAWNSEGYNSPLHF. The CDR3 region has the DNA TGTGCCTGGAATTCGGAGGGGTATAATTCACCCCTCCACTTT.

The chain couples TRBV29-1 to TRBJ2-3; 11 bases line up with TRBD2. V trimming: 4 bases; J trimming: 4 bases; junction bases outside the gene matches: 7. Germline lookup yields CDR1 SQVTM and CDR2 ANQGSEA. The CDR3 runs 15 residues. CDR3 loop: CSVVTSGSFSDTQYF. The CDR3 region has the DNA TGCAGCGTTGTAACTAGCGGGAGTTTCTCAGATACGCAGTATTTT.

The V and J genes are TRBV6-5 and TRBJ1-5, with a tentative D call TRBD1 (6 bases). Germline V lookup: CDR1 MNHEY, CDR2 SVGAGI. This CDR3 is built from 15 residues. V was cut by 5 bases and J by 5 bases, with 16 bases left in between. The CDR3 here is CASSIRGDTHQPQHF. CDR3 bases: TGTGCCAGCAGTATCCGAGGGGACACTCATCAGCCCCAGCATTTT.

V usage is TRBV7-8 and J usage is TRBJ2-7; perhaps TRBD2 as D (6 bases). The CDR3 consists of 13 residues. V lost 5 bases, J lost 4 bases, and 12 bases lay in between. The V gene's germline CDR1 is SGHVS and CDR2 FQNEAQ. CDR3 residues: CASSRGREYEQYF. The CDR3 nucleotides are TGTGCCAGCAGCCGGGGCCGGGAGTACGAGCAGTACTTC.

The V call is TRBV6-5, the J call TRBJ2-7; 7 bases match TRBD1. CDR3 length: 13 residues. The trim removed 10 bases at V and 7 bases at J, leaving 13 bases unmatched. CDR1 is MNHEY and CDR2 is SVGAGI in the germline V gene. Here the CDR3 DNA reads TGTGCCACCTCCGCTAGGCTCAGGGGGGAGCAGTACTTC. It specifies CATSARLRGEQYF.

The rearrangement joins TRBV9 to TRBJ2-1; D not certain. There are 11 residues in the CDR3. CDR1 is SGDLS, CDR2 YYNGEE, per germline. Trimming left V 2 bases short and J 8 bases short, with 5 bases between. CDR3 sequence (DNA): TGTGCCAGCAGCGTCTTTGATGAGCAGTTCTTC. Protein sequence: CASSVFDEQFF.

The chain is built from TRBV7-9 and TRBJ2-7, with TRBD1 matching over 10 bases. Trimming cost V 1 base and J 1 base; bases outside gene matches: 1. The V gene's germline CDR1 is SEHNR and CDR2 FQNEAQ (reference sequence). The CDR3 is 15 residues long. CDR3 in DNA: TGTGCCAGCAGCTTAGAGGACAGGGGGTCCTACGAGCAGTACTTC. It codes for CASSLEDRGSYEQYF.

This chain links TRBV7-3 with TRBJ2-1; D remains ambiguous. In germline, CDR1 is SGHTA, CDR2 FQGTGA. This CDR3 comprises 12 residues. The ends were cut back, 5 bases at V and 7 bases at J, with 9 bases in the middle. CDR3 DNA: TGTGCCAGCAGCCCCTCTGGGAATGAGCAGTTCTTC. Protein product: CASSPSGNEQFF.

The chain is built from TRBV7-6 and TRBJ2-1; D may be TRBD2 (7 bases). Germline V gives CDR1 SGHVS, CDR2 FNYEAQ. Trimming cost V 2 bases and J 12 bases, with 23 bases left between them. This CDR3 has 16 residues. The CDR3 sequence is CASSLLRGPTPLTQFF. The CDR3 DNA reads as TGTGCCAGCAGCTTATTGCGGGGGCCCACCCCTTTAACGCAGTTCTTC.

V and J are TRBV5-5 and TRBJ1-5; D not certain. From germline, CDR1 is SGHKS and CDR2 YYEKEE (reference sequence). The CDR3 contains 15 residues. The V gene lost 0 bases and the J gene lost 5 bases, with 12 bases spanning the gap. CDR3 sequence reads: CASSLGVAADQPQHF. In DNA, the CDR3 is TGTGCCAGCAGCTTGGGGGTGGCAGCTGATCAGCCCCAGCATTTT.

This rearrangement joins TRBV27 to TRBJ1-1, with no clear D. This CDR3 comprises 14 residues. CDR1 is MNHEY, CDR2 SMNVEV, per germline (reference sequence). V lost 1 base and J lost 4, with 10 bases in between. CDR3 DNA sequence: TGTGCCAGCAGTTTATTTCCCGGCGGCACTGAAGCTTTCTTT. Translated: CASSLFPGGTEAFF.

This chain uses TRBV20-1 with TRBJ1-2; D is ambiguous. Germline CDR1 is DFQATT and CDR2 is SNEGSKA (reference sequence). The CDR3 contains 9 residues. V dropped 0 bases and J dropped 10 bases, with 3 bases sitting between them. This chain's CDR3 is CSARDLYTF. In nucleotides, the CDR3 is TGCAGTGCTAGAGATCTCTACACCTTC.

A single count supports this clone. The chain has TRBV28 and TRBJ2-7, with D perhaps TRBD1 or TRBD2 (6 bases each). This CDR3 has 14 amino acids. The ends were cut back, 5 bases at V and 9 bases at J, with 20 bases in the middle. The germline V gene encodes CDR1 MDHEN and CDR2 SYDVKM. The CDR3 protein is CASSPGTPPGGQYF. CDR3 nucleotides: TGTGCCAGCAGTCCCGGGACACCCCCCGGGGGGCAGTACTTC.

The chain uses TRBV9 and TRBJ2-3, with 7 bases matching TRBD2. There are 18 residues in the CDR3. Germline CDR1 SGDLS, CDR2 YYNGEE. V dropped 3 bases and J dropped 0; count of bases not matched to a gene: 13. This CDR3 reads CASSAVGGLSGSTDTQYF. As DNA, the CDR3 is TGTGCCAGCAGCGCGGTCGGGGGACTAAGCGGGAGCACAGATACGCAGTATTTT.

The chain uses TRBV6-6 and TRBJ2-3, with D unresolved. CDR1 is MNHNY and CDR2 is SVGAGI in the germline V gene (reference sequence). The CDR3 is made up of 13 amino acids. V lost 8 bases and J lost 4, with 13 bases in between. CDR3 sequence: CASRRGGADTQYF. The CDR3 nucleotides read TGTGCCAGCCGCCGTGGTGGCGCAGATACGCAGTATTTT.